These T cell receptor beta chains were read from a single sample in a study of shared clonotypes between healthy human individuals. Method: immunoSEQ multiplex PCR; TCRdb's copy keeps in-frame clones and lacks some. The table has approximately 2.5 million clones, 85% to 95% seen once. The sequencing sample was made of naive CD4+ T cells sorted from blood. The receptors originated from a man between 18 and 29 years old in good health. Both conserved end residues are part of each CDR3. Fields, in order: CDR3 length, clone size, D gene, J gene, V gene, CDR3 protein, CDR3 DNA. D genes are given only for firm matches. Rows give clone size only sometimes, using once, few, many, or a class for an expanded clone.

len: 15; abundance: once; d_gene: .; j_gene: TRBJ2-5; v_gene: TRBV27; CDR3aa: CASSHRTPLQETQYF; CDR3nt: TGTGCCAGCAGCCACAGGACTCCCCTCCAAGAGACCCAGTACTTC
len: 13; abundance: .; d_gene: .; j_gene: TRBJ1-2; v_gene: TRBV25-1; CDR3aa: CASSEGGHAGYTF; CDR3nt: TGTGCCAGCAGTGAGGGGGGCCACGCCGGCTACACCTTC
len: 15; abundance: .; d_gene: TRBD2; j_gene: TRBJ2-5; v_gene: TRBV7-9; CDR3aa: CASSLGTSGVETQYF; CDR3nt: TGTGCCAGCAGCTTAGGGACTAGCGGGGTAGAGACCCAGTACTTC
len: 14; abundance: .; d_gene: .; j_gene: TRBJ2-6; v_gene: TRBV11-3; CDR3aa: CASRQSSGANVLTF; CDR3nt: TGTGCCAGCAGACAGAGCTCTGGGGCCAACGTCCTGACTTTC
len: 12; abundance: .; d_gene: .; j_gene: TRBJ1-5; v_gene: TRBV28; CDR3aa: CASSPLGQPQHF; CDR3nt: TGTGCCAGCAGCCCCCTCGGGCAGCCCCAGCATTTT
len: 16; abundance: .; d_gene: TRBD2; j_gene: TRBJ2-3; v_gene: TRBV9; CDR3aa: CASSVAAGVEVDTQYF; CDR3nt: TGTGCCAGCAGCGTAGCGGCGGGAGTAGAGGTAGATACGCAGTATTTT
len: 14; abundance: .; d_gene: TRBD1; j_gene: TRBJ1-1; v_gene: TRBV28; CDR3aa: CASSLPGQGTEAFF; CDR3nt: TGTGCCAGCAGTTTACCGGGACAGGGAACTGAAGCTTTCTTT
len: 13; abundance: .; d_gene: TRBD1; j_gene: TRBJ1-2; v_gene: TRBV6-1; CDR3aa: CASWTGDLYGYTF; CDR3nt: TGTGCCAGCTGGACAGGGGACCTCTATGGCTACACCTTC
len: 15; abundance: .; d_gene: .; j_gene: TRBJ2-2; v_gene: TRBV6-6; CDR3aa: CASSPSRDYTGELFF; CDR3nt: TGTGCCAGCAGTCCCTCCCGGGATTACACCGGGGAGCTGTTTTTT
len: 15; abundance: .; d_gene: .; j_gene: TRBJ2-5; v_gene: TRBV5-1; CDR3aa: CASSLAGGLGETQYF; CDR3nt: TGCGCCAGCAGCTTGGCTGGGGGGCTGGGAGAGACCCAGTACTTC
len: 18; abundance: .; d_gene: TRBD2; j_gene: TRBJ2-7; v_gene: TRBV28; CDR3aa: CASSLLSLRGTTPYEQYF; CDR3nt: TGTGCCAGCAGTTTATTATCCCTCCGTGGGACTACGCCTTACGAGCAGTACTTC
len: 14; abundance: .; d_gene: TRBD2; j_gene: TRBJ2-7; v_gene: TRBV6-1; CDR3aa: CASSESGGSYEQYF; CDR3nt: TGTGCCAGCAGTGAGTCGGGAGGCTCCTACGAGCAGTACTTC
len: 13; abundance: .; d_gene: .; j_gene: TRBJ1-1; v_gene: TRBV5-1; CDR3aa: CASSRQGSTEAFF; CDR3nt: TGCGCCAGCAGCCGGCAGGGAAGCACTGAAGCTTTCTTT
len: 16; abundance: .; d_gene: TRBD1; j_gene: TRBJ2-1; v_gene: TRBV6-6; CDR3aa: CASSYLGQGGYNEQFF; CDR3nt: TGTGCCAGCAGTTACTTAGGACAGGGGGGCTACAATGAGCAGTTCTTC
len: 16; abundance: .; d_gene: TRBD2; j_gene: TRBJ2-4; v_gene: TRBV15; CDR3aa: CATSGRVGLAKNIQYF; CDR3nt: TGTGCCACCAGCGGGAGGGTTGGGTTGGCCAAAAACATTCAGTACTTC
len: 16; abundance: .; d_gene: .; j_gene: TRBJ2-6; v_gene: TRBV19; CDR3aa: CASERGPISGANVLTF; CDR3nt: TGTGCCAGTGAACGGGGACCAATCTCTGGGGCCAACGTCCTGACTTTC
len: 12; abundance: .; d_gene: .; j_gene: TRBJ2-3; v_gene: TRBV5-1; CDR3aa: CASTAGTDTQYF; CDR3nt: TGCGCCAGCACGGCGGGCACAGATACGCAGTATTTT
len: 17; abundance: .; d_gene: TRBD1; j_gene: TRBJ2-7; v_gene: TRBV27; CDR3aa: CASSLTVQSRGPPEQYF; CDR3nt: TGTGCCAGCAGTTTGACCGTTCAGAGTAGGGGGCCGCCCGAGCAGTACTTC